These T cell receptor beta chains were read from a single sample in a study of blood T cell repertoires in COVID-19. TCRdb's table, derived via immunoSEQ multiplex PCR, lists solely in-frame clones and lacks some. The sample holds 300,000 or so clones, roughly 85% seen once. What was sequenced was PBMCs or T cells enriched from blood (not recorded which). All receptors come from a woman aged 30 to 39 who had recovered from COVID-19. CDR3s include the opening cysteine and the closing phenylalanine or tryptophan. Each record gives: J gene, V gene, clone size, D gene, CDR3 DNA, CDR3 protein. D genes are given only for firm matches. Only some rows state a clone size, as once, few, many or a class for expanded clones.

>TRBJ2-6|TRBV5-4|many|NA
TGTGCCAGCAGCTTGGAGAGTTCGGTTAGCTCTGGGGCCAACGTCCTGACTTTC
CASSLESSVSSGANVLTF
>TRBJ2-1|TRBV30|NA|NA
TGTGCCTGGGCGCGAGGCGGGAAAATAGTAGGGCAGTTCTTC
CAWARGGKIVGQFF
>TRBJ1-2|TRBV29-1|NA|NA
TGCAGCGTCGAGTATGGCTACACCTTC
CSVEYGYTF
>TRBJ1-2|TRBV2|NA|NA
TGTGCCAGCCGTGGACCAGGGGTTGGGGTTGGCTATGGCTACACCTTC
CASRGPGVGVGYGYTF
>TRBJ1-1|TRBV7-2|NA|TRBD1
TGTGCCAGCAGCGTAACACAGGGGGGGAACACTGAAGCTTTCTTT
CASSVTQGGNTEAFF
>TRBJ1-3|TRBV5-4|NA|NA
TGTGCCAGCAGCTCCGACAGGGGAAACACCATATATTTT
CASSSDRGNTIYF
>TRBJ2-7|TRBV28|NA|NA
TGTGCCAGTCAGGAGGTGGGATACGAGCAGTACTTC
CASQEVGYEQYF
>TRBJ1-2|TRBV9|NA|NA
TGTGCCAGCAGCGTTGAGGAGTTGGGTGGCTACACCTTC
CASSVEELGGYTF
>TRBJ1-3|TRBV25-1|NA|TRBD1
TGTGCCAGCAGTGGATGGGGACAGGGGGCGCTTGTTGGAAACACCATATATTTT
CASSGWGQGALVGNTIYF
>TRBJ1-1|TRBV5-1|NA|TRBD1
TGCGCCAGCAGCCCGGGCACAGGGGTCGAGGCTTTCTTT
CASSPGTGVEAFF
>TRBJ2-7|TRBV7-2|once|NA
TGTGCCAGCAGCAGAGACATCCTCTCCTACGAGCAGTACTTC
CASSRDILSYEQYF
>TRBJ1-5|TRBV10-1|NA|NA
TGCGCCAGGGGTGGAGGGGAGAAGGGCAATCAGCCCCAGCATTTT
CARGGGEKGNQPQHF
>TRBJ1-1|TRBV10-3|NA|NA
TGTGCCATCAGTGAAAGGGCGCGGGGGACTGAAGCTTTCTTT
CAISERARGTEAFF
>TRBJ1-6|TRBV6-5|NA|TRBD1
TGTGCCAGCACTCGACAGGGGTCCTATAATTCACCCCTCCACTTT
CASTRQGSYNSPLHF
>TRBJ1-4|TRBV5-5|NA|NA
TGTGCCAGCAGCTTTTCTGGGCGGGATGAAAAACTGTTTTTT
CASSFSGRDEKLFF
>TRBJ2-5|TRBV20-1|NA|NA
TGCAGTGCTAACATCCAAGAGACCCAGTACTTC
CSANIQETQYF
>TRBJ2-7|TRBV6-5|NA|NA
TGTGCCAGCAGTTACTCGACAGAATCTTACGAGCAGTACTTC
CASSYSTESYEQYF
>TRBJ1-2|TRBV19|NA|NA
TGTGCCAGTAATACCCAGGGATCTCGCGGCTACACCTTC
CASNTQGSRGYTF
>TRBJ1-3|TRBV5-1|NA|TRBD1
TGCGCCAGCAGCTTGGGGGACAGTCGGAACACCATATATTTT
CASSLGDSRNTIYF
>TRBJ1-2|TRBV30|NA|NA
TGTGCCTGGACTGGCCCGTTTAACTATGGCTACACCTTC
CAWTGPFNYGYTF
>TRBJ1-6|TRBV7-9|NA|TRBD1
TGTGCCAGCAGCTTAGATCGGACAGGGGCTTCACCCCTCCACTTT
CASSLDRTGASPLHF
>TRBJ1-5|TRBV6-5|NA|NA
TGTGCCAGCAGCTCCGGCCGGGAGAGGCAGCCCCAGCATTTT
CASSSGRERQPQHF
>TRBJ1-1|TRBV7-2|NA|NA
TGTGCCAGCAGCTTAGTTCTGGGGCCGACCGAAGCTTTCTTT
CASSLVLGPTEAFF
>TRBJ1-1|TRBV7-9|NA|NA
TGTGCCAGCAGCTCGATCCAGGATTTCATGAACACTGAAGCTTTCTTT
CASSSIQDFMNTEAFF
>TRBJ2-2|TRBV5-4|NA|NA
TGTGCCAGCAGCTTGGGCGGCCGGAACACCGGGGAGCTGTTTTTT
CASSLGGRNTGELFF
>TRBJ2-5|TRBV6-2/TRBV6-3|NA|NA
TGTGCCAGCAGTTACTCCCTAGCGACCGGCATTATCGGGACCCAGTACTTC
CASSYSLATGIIGTQYF
>TRBJ1-2|TRBV5-1|NA|TRBD1
TGCGCCAGCAGCGAGGGACAGGGCTATGGCTACACCTTC
CASSEGQGYGYTF
>TRBJ1-1|TRBV5-1|NA|NA
TGCGCCAGCAGCTTTTCACGGGACACCCTAAGGACTGAAGCTTTCTTT
CASSFSRDTLRTEAFF
>TRBJ1-1|TRBV27|once|TRBD1
TGTGCCAGCAGCTGGGGGACAGCTAACACTGAAGCTTTCTTT
CASSWGTANTEAFF
>TRBJ1-3|TRBV6-5|NA|NA
TGTGCCAGCAGTTACGTACAGGGCGGAAACACCATATATTTT
CASSYVQGGNTIYF
>TRBJ1-1|TRBV30|NA|NA
TGTGCCTGGAGTGGGTCAGATGAAGCTTTCTTT
CAWSGSDEAFF
>TRBJ2-6|TRBV9|once|TRBD1
TGTGCCAGCAGCGTAGGAGCAGGGGGTAGGTCTGGGGCCAACGTCCTGACTTTC
CASSVGAGGRSGANVLTF
>TRBJ1-6|TRBV28|NA|NA
TGTGCCAGCAGGACAATACAGGGTTTAGGCTATAATTCACCCCTCCACTTT
CASRTIQGLGYNSPLHF
>TRBJ2-3|TRBV3-1/TRBV3-2|NA|TRBD2
TGTGCCAGCAGCCAAGTGCGAGCGGGGCGCGGGGATACGCAGTATTTT
CASSQVRAGRGDTQYF
>TRBJ2-6|TRBV5-1|NA|NA
TGCGCCAGCAGCCGGGGTGGCAGGGGCTCTGGGGCCAACGTCCTGACTTTC
CASSRGGRGSGANVLTF
>TRBJ1-5|TRBV21-1|few|NA
TGTGCCAGCAGCAAGGGACAGGGGGATAATCAGCCCCAGCATTTT
CASSKGQGDNQPQHF
>TRBJ2-2|TRBV7-2|NA|TRBD2
TGTGCCAGCAGCTTAGAGGGTAGCGGGCTAACCGGGGAGCTGTTTTTT
CASSLEGSGLTGELFF